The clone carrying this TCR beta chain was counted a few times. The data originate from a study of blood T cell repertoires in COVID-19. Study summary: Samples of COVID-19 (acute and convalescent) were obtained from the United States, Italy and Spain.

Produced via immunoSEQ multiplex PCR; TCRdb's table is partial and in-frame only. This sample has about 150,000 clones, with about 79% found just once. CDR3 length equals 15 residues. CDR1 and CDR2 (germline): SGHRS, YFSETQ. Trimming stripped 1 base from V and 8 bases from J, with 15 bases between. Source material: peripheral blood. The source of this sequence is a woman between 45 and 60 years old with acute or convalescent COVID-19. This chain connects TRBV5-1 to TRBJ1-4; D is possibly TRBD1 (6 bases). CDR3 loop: CASSLMSGAGEKLFF. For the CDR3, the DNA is TGCGCCAGCAGCTTGATGTCAGGGGCCGGGGAAAAACTGTTTTTT. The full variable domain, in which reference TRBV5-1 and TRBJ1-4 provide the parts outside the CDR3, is KAGVTQTPRYLIKTRGQQVTLSCSPISGHRSVSWYQQTPGQGLQFLFEYFSETQRNKGNFPGRFSGRQFSNSRSEMNVSTLELGDSALYLCASSLMSGAGEKLFFGSGTQLSVL.